A selection of T cell receptor beta chains follows, all from one sample in a study of breast tumors, draining lymph nodes, adjacent tissues. TCRdb called the multiplex PCR reads again in MiXCR, with one record for every CDR3 protein. The repertoire holds around 100,000 distinct CDR3 sequences, over 20% seen once, with 1% to 1.5% in the top ten. The sequenced sample consisted of axillary lymph node tissue. The receptor set was obtained from a female donor with breast cancer. Some clones in this sample may be carry-over from other donors' samples. Both conserved end residues are part of each CDR3. Fields, in order: J gene, V gene, clone size, CDR3 protein. Sizes are listed as once, few or many counts, or a class when the clone is expanded.

>TRBJ1-5|TRBV24-1|many
CATSDPGGQPQHF
>TRBJ1-5|TRBV7-8|many
CASSAPGAGLQPQHF
>TRBJ2-3|TRBV7-3|many
CASSLSGPLRGTDTQYF
>TRBJ2-3|TRBV7-8|many
CASSFPQRESESTDTQYF
>TRBJ2-7|TRBV20-1|many
CSARFASGSGDEQYF
>TRBJ1-6|TRBV5-8|many
CASSLGGKWSHEDGNRSPLHF
>TRBJ1-5|TRBV2|few
CAANREGGYSNQPQHF
>TRBJ1-5|TRBV2|many
CASSETPPHGGVQPQHF
>TRBJ2-7|TRBV20-1|many
CSALTRYEQYF
>TRBJ1-4|TRBV5-1|many
CASRERGEKLFF
>TRBJ2-3|TRBV9|many
CASSVGHSGTGDTQYF
>TRBJ2-1|TRBV24-1|many
CATSGYNEQFF
>TRBJ1-2|TRBV20-1|once
CSARDRDRVAYGYTF
>TRBJ2-3|TRBV7-6|many
CATRTLDRGDTQYF
>TRBJ1-2|TRBV5-6|many
CASHLGLGYTF
>TRBJ2-4|TRBV9|many
CASSPGVQNIQYF
>TRBJ2-1|TRBV7-2|many
CASSLTLGRGSNEQFF